This T cell receptor (beta chain) was documented in a study of cytomegalovirus exposure and HLA in healthy donors. PCR used 60 Vbeta primers and 13 Jbeta primers. Assay: immunoSEQ multiplex PCR; the TCRdb copy retains only in-frame clones and omits some. Reported are tens of thousands of clones; the ten largest clones contain 10% to 15%. Trimming took off 5 bases at V and 2 bases at J, with 5 bases between the two ends. There are 12 residues in the CDR3. Germline lookup yields CDR1 SGHAT and CDR2 FQNNGV. Input material: PBMCs. The V gene is TRBV11-2, the J gene TRBJ2-3, with D hard to call. This TCR was recovered from an older woman in good health and CMV-seropositive. The CDR3 region is CASSIYTDTQYF. CDR3 sequence (DNA): TGTGCCAGCAGCATTTACACAGATACGCAGTATTTT.